These T cell receptor beta chains were read from a single sample in a study of Ad26.COV2.S vaccination and SARS-CoV-2 variants. Using immunoSEQ multiplex PCR, the repertoire was profiled, and TCRdb retains in-frame clones only, with some absent. The data contain hundreds of thousands of clones, more than 70% of them singletons. The sample consisted of peripheral blood, taken in a trial of Ad26.COV2.S vaccine versus placebo. The receptor source for this set is a person aged 18 to 65 who received the Ad26.COV2.S COVID-19 vaccine or a placebo. The CDR3 runs from the conserved cysteine through the conserved F or W. D genes are given only for firm matches. Not all rows give a size; the values are once, few, many and, for expanded clones, a class.

>TRBV6-5|-|TRBJ1-1|-
TGTGCCAGCAGTTACTCAAGTGGGTTTATGACTGAAGCTTTCTTT
CASSYSSGFMTEAFF
>TRBV6-5|-|TRBJ1-1|-
TGTGCCAGCAGTCGGGCGCGGAACACTGAAGCTTTCTTT
CASSRARNTEAFF
>TRBV15|few|TRBJ2-1|TRBD2
TGTGCCACCAGCAGAGATACAGCGGGAGGCGAGCAGTTCTTC
CATSRDTAGGEQFF
>TRBV30|-|TRBJ2-3|TRBD2
TGTGCCTGGAGTGGACTAGCGGGCCCAGATACGCAGTATTTT
CAWSGLAGPDTQYF
>TRBV11-3|-|TRBJ2-1|-
TGTGCCAGCAGCATCCGGGACTCCTTGGATGAGCAGTTCTTC
CASSIRDSLDEQFF
>TRBV9|-|TRBJ2-3|TRBD1
TGTGCCAGCAGCGACAGGGGGCAGAACACAGATACGCAGTATTTT
CASSDRGQNTDTQYF
>TRBV10-3|-|TRBJ1-2|-
TGTGCCATCAGCGAGGAGGGGGGGCGCGGCTATGGCTACACCTTC
CAISEEGGRGYGYTF
>TRBV6-5|-|TRBJ2-3|-
TGTGCCAGCAACCGGGAAGACACAGATACGCAGTATTTT
CASNREDTDTQYF
>TRBV6-2/TRBV6-3|-|TRBJ2-7|-
TGTGCCAGCAGCCTTAGTCCGGGTGACGAGCAGTACTTC
CASSLSPGDEQYF
>TRBV7-9|-|TRBJ2-5|-
TGTGCCAGCAGCTTATCGGGGGTGGGATTGAGAGAAGAGACCCAGTACTTC
CASSLSGVGLREETQYF
>TRBV7-9|-|TRBJ2-5|TRBD1
TGTGCCAGCAGCCTCGGGTTCTCAGAGGGACAGAAAGAGACCCAGTACTTC
CASSLGFSEGQKETQYF
>TRBV2|-|TRBJ1-6|TRBD1
TGTGCCAGCCACCGGGACAGTGGCAATAATTCACCCCTCCACTTT
CASHRDSGNNSPLHF
>TRBV6-5|-|TRBJ1-2|-
TGTGCCAGCACCGCCAGACCACCCTATGGCTACACCTTC
CASTARPPYGYTF
>TRBV25-1|-|TRBJ1-6|-
TGTGCCAGCAGTGAGGCGTCAGGAGATTCACCCCTCCACTTT
CASSEASGDSPLHF
>TRBV11-2|-|TRBJ1-6|-
TGTGCCAGCAGCCGGAACAGGAATTCACCCCTCCACTTT
CASSRNRNSPLHF
>TRBV7-9|-|TRBJ2-5|TRBD2
TGTGCCAGCAGCTCTAGCGGGGCGGGGGAGACCCAGTACTTC
CASSSSGAGETQYF
>TRBV5-1|-|TRBJ2-5|-
TGCGCCAGCAGCCCCTACGTGGGGGACACGATCACCCAGTACTTC
CASSPYVGDTITQYF
>TRBV6-2/TRBV6-3|-|TRBJ1-5|-
TGTGCCAGCAGTTTAAGGGGTAACCAGCCCCAGCATTTT
CASSLRGNQPQHF
>TRBV3-1/TRBV3-2|many|TRBJ1-2|-
TGTGCCAGCAGCCAAGGCTCTGGGGAACTTAACTATGGCTACACCTTC
CASSQGSGELNYGYTF
>TRBV7-2|-|TRBJ2-7|TRBD2
TGTGCCAGCAGCTCTCAGACTAGCGGGGGACCCAACAGCTACGAGCAGTACTTC
CASSSQTSGGPNSYEQYF
>TRBV6-6|-|TRBJ2-3|TRBD2
TGTGCCAGCACGATAGCGGGAGGGAGCACAGATACGCAGTATTTT
CASTIAGGSTDTQYF
>TRBV11-2|-|TRBJ2-3|TRBD2
TGTGCCAGCAGCCCTAGCGGGAGCACAGATACGCAGTATTTT
CASSPSGSTDTQYF
>TRBV5-1|-|TRBJ2-3|-
TGCGCCAGCAGCTTATCAGGGAGGGGGACAGATACGCAGTATTTT
CASSLSGRGTDTQYF
>TRBV14|once|TRBJ2-6|-
TGTGCCAGCAGCCAGTTCAGCTCTGGGGCCAACGTCCTGACTTTC
CASSQFSSGANVLTF
>TRBV6-6|-|TRBJ2-1|-
TGTGCCAGCAGAGAGCAGGGGAACAATGAGCAGTTCTTC
CASREQGNNEQFF
>TRBV5-6|-|TRBJ2-2|-
TGTGCCAGCAGCTTGGTGGTCGGGGACACCGGGGAGCTGTTTTTT
CASSLVVGDTGELFF
>TRBV12-5|-|TRBJ2-5|-
TGTGCTAGTGGTTTGTCTACAGGGTCGTATAAAGAGACCCAGTACTTC
CASGLSTGSYKETQYF
>TRBV5-1|once|TRBJ2-3|-
TGCGCCAGCAGCTCAGACAGCACAGATACGCAGTATTTT
CASSSDSTDTQYF
>TRBV19|-|TRBJ2-2|-
TGTGCCAGTAGTGTCAGATTCAACACCGGGGAGCTGTTTTTT
CASSVRFNTGELFF
>TRBV3-1/TRBV3-2|-|TRBJ2-7|-
TGTGCCAGCAGCTCAGGGAGCCCTTCCTACGAGCAGTACTTC
CASSSGSPSYEQYF
>TRBV11-2|-|TRBJ2-2|-
TGTGCCAGCAGCTTAGCACTAGCTGGCGGGGAGCTGTTTTTT
CASSLALAGGELFF
>TRBV6-5|-|TRBJ2-7|-
TGTGCCAGCAGTTACTCGCCAGAGACCAGCTCCTACGAGCAGTACTTC
CASSYSPETSSYEQYF
>TRBV15|-|TRBJ2-5|-
TGTGCCACCAGCAGAGACCGAGAGACCCAGTACTTC
CATSRDRETQYF
>TRBV7-3|-|TRBJ2-5|-
TGTGCCAGCAGCTCACAGGGAGTGGAGACCCAGTACTTC
CASSSQGVETQYF
>TRBV6-5|once|TRBJ1-5|-
TGTGCCAGCAGTTTACTTATTAGTTCGGCCCAGCATTTT
CASSLLISSAQHF
>TRBV6-6|-|TRBJ2-7|TRBD2
TGTGCCAGCAGCTCAAATAGCGGGGGGCCGCCCTACGAGCAGTACTTC
CASSSNSGGPPYEQYF
>TRBV4-1|-|TRBJ2-7|-
TGCGCCAGCAGCCAAGAATTGGGCTTCTCCTACGAGCAGTACTTC
CASSQELGFSYEQYF
>TRBV27|-|TRBJ2-4|TRBD2
TGTGCCAGCAGTCCCAAACTAGCGGGAGGGGTGAACATTCAGTACTTC
CASSPKLAGGVNIQYF
>TRBV30|-|TRBJ1-2|-
TGTGCCTGGAGTTTCGGGGGATGGGGGGGTGACTACACCTTC
CAWSFGGWGGDYTF
>TRBV7-3|-|TRBJ2-5|-
TGTGCCAGCAGCTTAGGGAGACAAGAGACCCAGTACTTC
CASSLGRQETQYF
>TRBV30|-|TRBJ1-1|-
TGTGCCTGGAGCAGGGGCCGGAGCACTGAAGCTTTCTTT
CAWSRGRSTEAFF
>TRBV6-2/TRBV6-3|-|TRBJ1-2|-
TGTGCCAGCAGTTTCTCCGGGATTGGTGGTGGCTACACCTTC
CASSFSGIGGGYTF
>TRBV2|-|TRBJ2-7|-
TGTGCCAGCAGCGATAACCGGGGGACCGAGCAGTACTTC
CASSDNRGTEQYF
>TRBV5-1|-|TRBJ1-5|-
TGCGCCAGCAGCTTGGGAGTTAATCAGCCCCAGCATTTT
CASSLGVNQPQHF
>TRBV2|-|TRBJ2-7|-
TGTGCCAGCAGCGGATACCTCTGGAAGCAGTACTTC
CASSGYLWKQYF
>TRBV10-3|-|TRBJ2-5|-
TGTGCCATCAAAGCGGGAGAGACCCAGTACTTC
CAIKAGETQYF
>TRBV29-1|-|TRBJ2-7|TRBD1
TGCAGCGTTGAAGATCCTGGGACAGGGTCCGAGCAGTACTTC
CSVEDPGTGSEQYF
>TRBV4-1|-|TRBJ2-6|-
TGCGCCAGCAGCCTAGAGGCAGGGGCTGGGGCCAACGTCCTGACTTTC
CASSLEAGAGANVLTF